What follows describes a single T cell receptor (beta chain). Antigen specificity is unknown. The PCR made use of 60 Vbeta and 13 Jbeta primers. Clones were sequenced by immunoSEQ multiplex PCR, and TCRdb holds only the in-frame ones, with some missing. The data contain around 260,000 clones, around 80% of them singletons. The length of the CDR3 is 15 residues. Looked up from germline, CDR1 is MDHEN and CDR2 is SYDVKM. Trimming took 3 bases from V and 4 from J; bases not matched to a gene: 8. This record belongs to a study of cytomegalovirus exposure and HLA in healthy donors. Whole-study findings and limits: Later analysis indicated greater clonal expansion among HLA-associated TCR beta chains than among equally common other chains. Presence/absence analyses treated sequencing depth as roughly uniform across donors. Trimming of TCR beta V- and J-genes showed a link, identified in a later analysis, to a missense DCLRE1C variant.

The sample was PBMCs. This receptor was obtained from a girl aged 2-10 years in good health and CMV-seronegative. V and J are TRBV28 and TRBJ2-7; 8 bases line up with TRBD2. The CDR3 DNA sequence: TGTGCCAGCAGTTTCGGCGGGAGGACAGATTACGAGCAGTACTTC. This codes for CASSFGGRTDYEQYF.